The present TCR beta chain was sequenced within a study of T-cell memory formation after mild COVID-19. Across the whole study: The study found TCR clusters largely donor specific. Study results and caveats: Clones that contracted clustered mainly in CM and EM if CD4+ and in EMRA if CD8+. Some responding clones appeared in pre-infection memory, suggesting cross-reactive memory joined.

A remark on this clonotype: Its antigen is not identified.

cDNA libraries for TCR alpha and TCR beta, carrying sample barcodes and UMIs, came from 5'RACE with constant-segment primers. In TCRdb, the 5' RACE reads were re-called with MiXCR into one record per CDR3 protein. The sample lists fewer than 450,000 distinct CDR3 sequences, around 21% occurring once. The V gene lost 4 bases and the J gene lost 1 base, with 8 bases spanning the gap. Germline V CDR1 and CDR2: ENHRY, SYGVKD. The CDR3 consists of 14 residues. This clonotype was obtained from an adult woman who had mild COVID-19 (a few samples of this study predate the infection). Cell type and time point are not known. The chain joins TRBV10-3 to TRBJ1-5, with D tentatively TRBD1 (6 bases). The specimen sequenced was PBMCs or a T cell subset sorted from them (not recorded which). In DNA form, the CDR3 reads TGTGCCATCAGTGCTACAGGGAGCAATCAGCCCCAGCATTTT. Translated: CAISATGSNQPQHF.